This TCR beta chain stems from a study of T cells in Graves' hyperthyroidism and ophthalmopathy. The investigators amplified TCR beta CDR3 regions from RNA transcripts. The HTBI set primed first-round TCR CDR3 RT-PCR. MiXCR, run by TCRdb on the multiplex PCR reads, gives a single entry per CDR3 protein. The sample records about 720,000 distinct CDR3 sequences, about 17% being singletons. This clonotype was recorded many times. The CDR3 sequence is 13 residues long. The germline CDR1 and CDR2 sequences are MNHEY and SMNVEV (reference sequence). V lost 2 bases, J lost 4 bases, and 8 bases lay in between.

The sequenced sample consisted of blood. The chain links TRBV27 to TRBJ1-2, with D unresolved. The sequence was obtained from a woman between 45 and 65 years old with Graves' hyperthyroidism that later progressed to Graves' ophthalmopathy. The CDR3, as DNA: TGTGCCAGCAGTTTAGTTCCCGGCTATGGCTACACCTTC. As protein: CASSLVPGYGYTF.